This TCR beta chain was recorded in a study of T cells expressing NK-cell markers (dated by TCRdb to the early 2020s). Describing the broader study: TCR beta-chain repertoires were profiled in sorted CD3+CD56+NKG2C+, CD3+CD56+NKG2C- and CD3+CD56-NKG2C+ T-cell subsets from roughly eight donors. Of the eight sequenced donors, seven were found to be HCMV-seropositive and one was found to be HCMV-seronegative. The libraries were sequenced on Illumina HiSeq 2000/2500, MiSeq or NextSeq, producing 2 x 150 bp reads. The study sequenced eight donors, all healthy volunteers chosen at random: three men and five women. Study-wide conclusions, independent of this receptor: Those dominant clonotypes were again the most abundant among CD3+CD56-NKG2C+ cells in a few donors, at roughly 25-65%. Whether the expanded NKG2C-expressing T cell clones were specific for HCMV antigens was left unclear. For roughly 6 donors, the dominant CD3+CD56+NKG2C+ clonotypes were among the top 10 CD8+ clonotypes and accounted for roughly 1.0-8% of CD8+ T cells.

From cysteine to phenylalanine, the CDR3 is 16 amino acids long. The record lacks a DNA sequence. The germline V gene provides CDR1 SNHLY and CDR2 FYNNEI. HCMV-specific IgG was detected in serum with a commercial ELISA kit to determine HCMV serostatus. Ficoll density gradient centrifugation was used to isolate peripheral blood mononuclear cells from blood. About this clonotype: The antigen it recognizes is unknown.

The sequencer listed for this sample is Illumina HiSeq 2000. TCR beta cDNA libraries were made by 5'RACE template switching that added a universal primer site and unique molecular identifiers. Priming for cDNA synthesis came from the TCR beta constant segment, and two successive PCR amplification steps followed. The original methods were these. MIGEC was used to demultiplex reads and group reads by UMI, and MiTCR was used to assemble and quantify clonotypes. To remove erroneous sequences, TCR cDNA sequences were retained only when supported by two or more reads. The tcR package was used for downstream repertoire analysis, and clonotypes were matched between fractions using CDR3 nucleotide sequence together with V segment. VDJmatch was used to annotate antigen specificity against VDJdb, with one amino acid substitution in CDR3 permitted. After reprocessing by TCRdb, each CDR3 protein sequence is one entry, and no DNA is given. TCRdb's processing, not the authors' own work, is the source of the V and J calls. For this sample, the table gives approximately 380,000 distinct CDR3 sequences. The biggest ten clones account for roughly 5.5% of the sample.

Sequencing used blood T cells: a sorted CD56 or NKG2C T cell subset, CD4+ or CD8+ T cells, or bulk PBMC T cells (not recorded which). The sequence came from a man between 18 and 69 years old in good health. This chain is built from TRBV2 and TRBJ2-1; TCRdb reports TRBD2, a call that lacks DNA to check it against. The CDR3 corresponds to CASRKRLAGEGDEQFF.